This section outlines one T cell receptor beta chain sequence together with its context. The antigen remains unidentified. These data come from a study of cytomegalovirus exposure and HLA in healthy donors. General study points: Cytomegalovirus association was listed for about 180 TCR beta chains. Generally TCR sequences proved uncommon, though certain public TCRs appeared in numerous donors. Testing in vitro showed a few CMV-associated chains specific for CMV antigens.

Profiling relied on immunoSEQ multiplex PCR, and the TCRdb table lists in-frame clones only, not all of them. Of under 300,000 clones listed, nearly 90% are singletons. The donors formed part of the approximately 120-subject validation cohort, distinct from the roughly 620-subject first cohort. The CDR3 consists of 12 residues. Germline V gives CDR1 LGHNA, CDR2 YSLEER. The V end was cut by 1 base, the J end by 11 bases, with 11 bases between. The receptor was derived from a woman aged 18-29 years in good health and CMV-seronegative. J is TRBJ1-1 and V is TRBV4-3; D remains unclear. Sequencing input: PBMCs. CDR3 sequence reads: CASSQGEGRAFF. In DNA form, the CDR3 reads TGCGCCAGCAGCCAAGGTGAGGGTCGGGCTTTCTTT.